This T cell receptor beta chain stems from a study of blood T cell repertoires in COVID-19. The CDR3 contains 16 residues. Germline V gives CDR1 MNHEY, CDR2 SMNVEV (reference sequence). V shed 3 bases and J shed 10 bases, with 24 bases lying between them. In the source study's methods: Amplification of reference gene primers provided the estimated nucleated cell counts. TCRdb's copy holds only in-frame clones and misses some; the assay was immunoSEQ multiplex PCR. The V and J calls and clone size come from that table; D and trimming were worked out from the DNA. Of a few hundred thousand clones listed, almost 90% are singletons.

Sequenced sample: PBMCs or T cells enriched from blood (not recorded which). The receptor's source is a woman under 30 with acute COVID-19. The chain uses TRBV27 and TRBJ2-5; a possible D gene is TRBD1 (6 bases). DNA for the CDR3: TGTGCCAGCAGTTTCCATCATCCCCGGGACACCCGGGACCAGTACTTC. It encodes CASSFHHPRDTRDQYF.